These 12 T cell receptor beta chains came from one sample sequenced in a study of OX40 agonist ivuxolimab in advanced cancers. Data came from immunoSEQ multiplex PCR; TCRdb stores just in-frame clones and leaves some out. The table lists 80,000 to 95,000 clones, roughly 93% of them singletons. The specimen comprised CD4+ or CD8+ T cells sorted from blood, sampled in a trial of the OX40 agonist ivuxolimab. The origin of the receptors is an adult with an advanced solid tumor such as melanoma, head and neck, liver or kidney cancer.

V and J are TRBV6-4 and TRBJ2-7; a possible D gene is TRBD1 (5 bases). Trimming removed 10 bases at V and 6 bases at J, with 22 bases between. The length of the CDR3 is 14 residues. Germline assignment: CDR1 MRHNA and CDR2 SNTAGT. The CDR3 reads CANKDTQDGCEQYF. As DNA, the CDR3 is TGTGCCAACAAGGACACTCAAGATGGGTGCGAGCAGTACTTC.

The CDR3 is CASSQDKWSGDTQYF. In DNA form, the CDR3 reads TGCGCCAGCAGCCAAGATAAGTGGAGCGGGGATACGCAGTATTTT. V and J are TRBV4-3 and TRBJ2-3, with D tentatively TRBD2 (6 bases). The CDR3 length is 15 residues. The V gene lost 0 bases and the J gene lost 6 bases, with 13 bases spanning the gap. The germline gives CDR1 LGHNA, CDR2 YSLEER.

The chain recombines TRBV7-9 with TRBJ2-7; D is possibly TRBD1 (5 bases). Trimming took off 1 base at V and 9 bases at J, with 10 bases between the two ends. CDR3 length: 12 amino acids. Per the germline V gene, CDR1 is SEHNR and CDR2 is FQNEAQ (reference sequence). CDR3 region: CASSLEDMWQYF. The DNA of the CDR3 is TGTGCCAGCAGCTTAGAGGACATGTGGCAGTACTTC.

This clone was recorded only once. The chain employs TRBV27 and TRBJ1-6, with a tentative D call TRBD1 (5 bases). The germline V gene has CDR1 MNHEY and CDR2 SMNVEV (reference sequence). V was clipped by 2 bases and J by 7 bases, with 15 bases between them. CDR3 size: 16 residues. DNA for the CDR3: TGTGCCAGCAGTTTAACTTCAGGCAGGGTAAATTCACCCCTCCACTTT. Amino acids: CASSLTSGRVNSPLHF.

This chain connects TRBV2 to TRBJ1-5, with D unclear. CDR1 and CDR2 (germline): SNHLY, FYNNEI. V gave up 3 bases and J gave up 4 bases, with 7 bases separating them. The CDR3 covers 13 residues. The CDR3 loop reads CASSDLSNQPQHF. The CDR3 region has the DNA TGTGCCAGCAGTGATCTCAGTAATCAGCCCCAGCATTTT.

The CDR3 DNA reads TGTGCCAGCAGGGTTGCTAGCGGCTCCTACAATGAGCAGTTCTTC. The encoded protein is CASRVASGSYNEQFF. The chain is built from TRBV25-1 and TRBJ2-1, with 7 bases identical to TRBD2. The CDR3 is made up of 15 amino acids. Looked up from germline, CDR1 is MGHDK and CDR2 is SYGVNS. With 6 bases clipped from V and 0 bases from J, the junction kept 5 bases outside the gene matches. Full variable domain (missing parts from reference TRBV25-1 and TRBJ2-1): EADIYQTPRYLVIGTGKKITLECSQTMGHDKMYWYQQDPGMELHLIHYSYGVNSTEKGDLSSESTVSRIRTEHFPLTLESARPSHTSQYLCASRVASGSYNEQFFGPGTRLTVL.

V is TRBV10-2 and J is TRBJ1-1, with D uncertain. The germline V gene encodes CDR1 WSHSY and CDR2 SAAADI. The V and J ends lost 2 bases and 8 bases respectively, with 9 bases between them. The CDR3 runs 12 residues. Written as DNA, the CDR3 is TGCGCCAGCAGTGAGGGGTTGGGCGAAGCTTTCTTT. Translating it yields CASSEGLGEAFF.

The chain carries TRBV5-1 and TRBJ2-7, with TRBD1 matching 9 bases. The CDR3 totals 15 residues. V was pared by 0 bases and J by 5 bases, with 6 bases of the junction left unmatched. CDR1 and CDR2 (germline): SGHRS, YFSETQ. The CDR3 here is CASSLAGDRAHEQYF. In DNA, the CDR3 is TGCGCCAGCAGCTTGGCCGGGGACAGGGCCCACGAGCAGTACTTC.

The chain joins TRBV6-1 to TRBJ2-1; D may be TRBD1 or TRBD2 (5 bases each). V was trimmed by 4 bases and J by 5 bases, leaving 15 bases between them. CDR3 length: 15 residues. The germline gives CDR1 MNHNS, CDR2 SASEGT. The CDR3, as DNA: TGTGCCAGCAGTGCCCCGGGACGGATCGACAATGAGCAGTTCTTC. Translating gives CASSAPGRIDNEQFF.

This clone was counted a few times. This rearrangement joins TRBV19 to TRBJ1-5; D possibly corresponds to TRBD1 (5 bases). CDR1 is LNHDA and CDR2 is SQIVND in the germline V gene (reference sequence). The CDR3 is 15 residues long. V shed 7 bases and J shed 6 bases, with 19 bases lying between them. The CDR3 protein is CASTDLGGYAQPQHF. CDR3 nucleotide sequence: TGTGCCAGTACCGATCTCGGGGGGTACGCTCAGCCCCAGCATTTT.

This chain links TRBV6-5 with TRBJ2-7; D perhaps matches TRBD1 (5 bases). CDR1 is MNHEY, CDR2 SVGAGI, per germline. The V end was cut by 0 bases, the J end by 5 bases, with 11 bases between. This CDR3 spans 14 amino acids. CDR3: CASSYSRVTNEQYF. The CDR3 coding sequence is TGTGCCAGCAGTTACTCCAGGGTCACCAACGAGCAGTACTTC.

The gene calls are TRBV10-1 and TRBJ2-5; 8 positions agree with TRBD1. The V gene's germline CDR1 is WNHNN and CDR2 SYGVQD (reference sequence). The CDR3 is 14 amino acids. Unmatched junction bases numbered 2, after V lost 3 bases and J lost 2 bases. The CDR3: CASSDRGLQETQYF. Here the CDR3 DNA reads TGCGCCAGCAGTGACAGGGGGCTTCAAGAGACCCAGTACTTC.